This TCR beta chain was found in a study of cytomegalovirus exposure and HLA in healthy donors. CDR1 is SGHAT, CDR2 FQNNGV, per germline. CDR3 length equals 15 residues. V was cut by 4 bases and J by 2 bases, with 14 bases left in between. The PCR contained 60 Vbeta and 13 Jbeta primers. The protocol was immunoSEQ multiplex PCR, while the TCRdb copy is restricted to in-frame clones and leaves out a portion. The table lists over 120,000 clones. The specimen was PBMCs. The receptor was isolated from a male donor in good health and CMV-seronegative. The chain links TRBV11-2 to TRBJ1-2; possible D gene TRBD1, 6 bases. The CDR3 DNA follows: TGTGCCAGCAGCTCACGGACAGCGATGAACTATGGCTACACCTTC. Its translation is CASSSRTAMNYGYTF.